This T cell receptor beta chain was identified in a study of cytomegalovirus exposure and HLA in healthy donors. A word on this clone: Its target is not known.

Overall study results and limits: Presence/absence analyses treated sequencing depth as roughly uniform across donors.

Trimming took off 5 bases at V and 4 bases at J, with 23 bases between the two ends. The germline gives CDR1 SGHAT, CDR2 FQNNGV. CDR3 length equals 17 residues. With 60 Vbeta and 13 Jbeta primers, the PCR was carried out. Profiling relied on immunoSEQ multiplex PCR, and the TCRdb table lists in-frame clones only, not all of them. The sample contains approximately 150,000 clones, roughly 77% of which appear only once. The source of this sequence is a human donor in good health. Material: PBMCs. The chain couples TRBV11-2 to TRBJ1-2, with a possible D match to TRBD1 (5 bases). The CDR3 loop reads CASSAPPGARAPYGYTF. The CDR3 coding sequence is TGTGCCAGCAGCGCCCCGCCTGGGGCCAGAGCTCCCTATGGCTACACCTTC.